The 21 T cell receptor beta chains presented below share a single source sample, sequenced in a study of vaccination and CD4 T cells after COVID-19. The sample's treatment: approximately nine-day PBMC culture with coronavirus spike peptide pools or control peptides (ViraFEST assay). Sequencing of the DNA from cultured CD4+ T cells was carried out with the Oncomine TCR Beta short-read assay. One entry per CDR3 protein, called by TCRdb with MiXCR from the PCR reads. The sample contains fewer than 15,000 distinct CDR3 sequences, roughly three fifths of which appear only once. What these receptors recognize is not known. Specimen: CD4+ T cells from blood, cultured in vitro. The receptors were sampled from a human donor who had recovered from COVID-19.

This clonotype was picked up a small number of times. The rearrangement uses TRBV7-6 and TRBJ2-3; 8 bases line up with TRBD1. V shed 8 bases, J shed 2 bases, and the junction held 12 bases outside the gene matches. CDR1 and CDR2 (germline): SGHVS, FNYEAQ. The CDR3 runs to 16 residues. The CDR3 bases are TGTGCCAGCTCCCCCAGGGGCCAGGGGGCCACAGATACGCAGTATTTT. Residues: CASSPRGQGATDTQYF.

The table lists this clonotype with a few counts. J is TRBJ1-1 and V is TRBV7-2; no clear D gene. V gave up 6 bases and J gave up 1 base, with 9 bases separating them. The CDR3 contains 13 residues. The germline V gene has CDR1 SGHTA and CDR2 FQGNSA. CDR3 in DNA: TGTGCCAGCAGACGACAACCGAACACTGAAGCTTTCTTT. This sequence encodes CASRRQPNTEAFF.

In its sample, this clonotype ranks as medium-sized. The gene calls are TRBV6-1 and TRBJ1-6, with a possible D match to TRBD1 (6 bases). This CDR3 spans 15 amino acids. Germline CDR1 MNHNS, CDR2 SASEGT. Trimming stripped 6 bases from V and 5 bases from J, with 14 bases between. The CDR3 DNA sequence: TGTGCCAGCAGCCCCGGGGGCTACAATAATTCACCCCTCCACTTT. Amino acids: CASSPGGYNNSPLHF.

This chain links TRBV6-1 with TRBJ1-3; 8 bases match TRBD1. There are 15 residues in the CDR3. The germline V gene encodes CDR1 MNHNS and CDR2 SASEGT. Trimming removed 6 bases from V and 2 bases from J; junction bases left unmatched: 6. Written as DNA, the CDR3 is TGTGCCAGCAGCGCAGGGGGCGATGCTGGAAACACCATATATTTT. Protein: CASSAGGDAGNTIYF.

The chain uses TRBV6-2 or TRBV6-3 and TRBJ2-2; 7 bases are shared with TRBD1. With V trimmed by 6 bases and J by 1 base, 11 bases remained unmatched. CDR3 length: 17 amino acids. The V gene's germline CDR1 is MNHEY and CDR2 SVGEGT. The CDR3 DNA is TGTGCCAGCAGAACCCGAATCAGGACAGGGAACACCGGGGAGCTGTTTTTT. This encodes CASRTRIRTGNTGELFF.

This chain links TRBV21-1 with TRBJ1-5; the DNA was not used to check the table's D call, TRBD1. TRBV21-1 is described as a pseudogene. The CDR3 contains 19 residues. This CDR3 reads CASSERTGSPTAGNQPQHF. CDR3 DNA sequence: TGTGCCAGCAGCGAACGGACAGGGTCCCCGACTGCGGGCAATCAGCCCCAGCATTTT.

The chain couples TRBV24-1 to TRBJ2-7, with 10 positions matching TRBD2. The V gene's germline CDR1 is KGHDR and CDR2 SFDVKD. V shed 4 bases and J 3 bases; nucleotides not matched to a gene: 5. CDR3 length: 15 amino acids. CDR3 nucleotide sequence: TGTGCCACCAGTGACCCCCGGACTAGCGGCTACGAGCAGTACTTC. Encoded protein: CATSDPRTSGYEQYF.

The chain employs TRBV20-1 and TRBJ2-1, with TRBD2 identical over 15 bases. Looked up from germline, CDR1 is DFQATT and CDR2 is SNEGSKA (reference sequence). The V and J ends lost 4 bases and 5 bases, in that order; junction bases with no gene match: 15. The CDR3 loop spans 19 amino acids. The CDR3 sequence is CSAKNPGGLAGGNHNEQFF. The CDR3 bases are TGCAGTGCTAAAAACCCGGGGGGACTAGCGGGAGGAAATCACAATGAGCAGTTCTTC.

The rearrangement uses TRBV20-1 and TRBJ2-3; D possibly corresponds to TRBD2 (5 bases). The CDR3 runs 16 residues. Per the germline V gene, CDR1 is DFQATT and CDR2 is SNEGSKA (reference sequence). V gave up 0 bases and J gave up 1 base, with 14 bases separating them. CDR3 bases: TGCAGTGCTAGAGATAGGAGTTCGCGGGGCACAGATACGCAGTATTTT. Translation: CSARDRSSRGTDTQYF.

V is TRBV6-1 and J is TRBJ2-7; D not resolved. CDR3 length equals 13 residues. Germline-derived CDR1 and CDR2 are MNHNS and SASEGT. V was pared by 8 bases and J by 2 bases, with 13 bases between. In DNA form, the CDR3 reads TGTGCCAGCGGCAGGTACCCCGCCTACGAGCAGTACTTC. Translated, it gives CASGRYPAYEQYF.

The rearrangement joins TRBV28 to TRBJ2-5, with TRBD1 matching 9 bases. CDR3 length equals 15 residues. Per germline, CDR1 MDHEN and CDR2 SYDVKM. With 5 bases clipped from V and 5 bases from J, the junction kept 9 bases outside the gene matches. The CDR3 DNA follows: TGTGCCAGCAGTCCAGCCGGGACAGGGAAGGAGACCCAGTACTTC. Protein: CASSPAGTGKETQYF.

This clonotype was picked up one time. V usage is TRBV7-9 and J usage is TRBJ2-7, with D possibly TRBD2 on 5 matching bases. Trimming pared 5 bases from V and 6 bases from J, leaving 11 bases between. Looked up from germline, CDR1 is SEHNR and CDR2 is FQNEAQ (reference sequence). CDR3 length equals 12 residues. CDR3 residues: CASSPGLSEQYF. DNA of the CDR3: TGTGCCAGCAGCCCCGGACTCTCCGAGCAGTACTTC. Using reference TRBV7-9 and TRBJ2-7 for the parts outside the CDR3, the full variable domain is DTGVSQNPRHKITKRGQNVTFRCDPISEHNRLYWYRQTLGQGPEFLTYFQNEAQLEKSRLLSDRFSAERPKGSFSTLEIQRTEQGDSAMYLCASSPGLSEQYFGPGTRLTVT.

This sequence joins TRBV20-1 and TRBJ2-5; D tentatively fits TRBD1 or TRBD2 (5 bases each). Trimming pared 5 bases from V and 9 bases from J, leaving 13 bases between. The CDR3 is 11 residues long. Germline CDR1 reads DFQATT; CDR2 reads SNEGSKA (reference sequence). CDR3 in amino acids: CSASHQGAQYF. The CDR3 nucleotides are TGCAGTGCTTCCCACCAGGGAGCCCAGTACTTC.

V gene TRBV5-1 combines with J gene TRBJ1-6; maybe TRBD1 (6 bases). The length of the CDR3 is 17 residues. With 0 bases removed from V and 7 bases from J, the gap between germline ends came to 17 bases. Germline CDR1 and CDR2: SGHRS and YFSETQ. The CDR3 reads CASSLGSRGLINSPLHF. CDR3 nucleotides: TGCGCCAGCAGCTTGGGGAGCAGGGGACTCATCAATTCACCCCTCCACTTT.

The chain links TRBV7-2 to TRBJ2-3, with D possibly matching TRBD2 (6 bases). CDR3 size: 15 residues. CDR1 SGHTA and CDR2 FQGNSA come from the germline V gene. Trimming left V 1 base short and J 6 bases short, with 14 bases between. For the CDR3, the DNA is TGTGCCAGCAGCTTAGTTCTGGGGGGAAGTGATACGCAGTATTTT. Translating gives CASSLVLGGSDTQYF.

This clonotype was observed a single time. This chain joins TRBV7-8 and TRBJ2-5; TRBD1 agrees at 7 bases. Germline trimming cut 5 bases from V and 4 bases from J; bases unmatched to any gene: 7. Germline CDR1 and CDR2: SGHVS and FQNEAQ. This CDR3 region has 14 residues. DNA of the CDR3: TGTGCCAGCAGCGGCCCCTCAGGGGGAGAGACCCAGTACTTC. Protein: CASSGPSGGETQYF.

The CDR3 nucleotides read TGTGCCAGCAGTGAAGGGCCTAGCGGGAGGTACCGCACAGATACGCAGTATTTT. It yields the protein CASSEGPSGRYRTDTQYF. The rearrangement uses TRBV2 and TRBJ2-3; 11 bases line up with TRBD2. CDR1 is SNHLY, CDR2 FYNNEI, per germline. The CDR3 runs to 18 residues. J was trimmed by 1 base and V by 1 base; bases with no gene match: 7. The variable domain in full, completed from reference TRBV2 and TRBJ2-3, reads EPEVTQTPSHQVTQMGQEVILRCVPISNHLYFYWYRQILGQKVEFLVSFYNNEISEKSEIFDDQFSVERPDGSNFTLKIRSTKLEDSAMYFCASSEGPSGRYRTDTQYFGPGTRLTVL.

CDR3 bases: TGCAGTGCTAGAGATCAGGGGACAGGGAGGTACGAGCAGTACTTC. This sequence encodes CSARDQGTGRYEQYF. V gene TRBV20-1 combines with J gene TRBJ2-7, with 9 bases lining up with TRBD1. In germline, CDR1 is DFQATT, CDR2 SNEGSKA (reference sequence). The CDR3 loop spans 15 amino acids. Trimming took 0 bases from V and 4 from J; bases not matched to a gene: 7.

The chain links TRBV5-4 to TRBJ1-2; 7 bases agree with TRBD1. This CDR3 is 13 amino acids long. With 1 base clipped from V and 8 bases from J, the junction kept 5 bases outside the gene matches. The germline V gene has CDR1 SGHNT and CDR2 YYREEE (reference sequence). The CDR3 nucleotides are TGTGCCAGCAGCTTGAAGGGGGCAGGGGGCTACACCTTC. It codes for CASSLKGAGGYTF.

The chain combines TRBV4-2 with TRBJ1-5; D is uncertain. CDR1 and CDR2 (germline): LGHNA, YNFKEQ. The CDR3 runs 14 residues. The V end was cut by 0 bases, the J end by 11 bases, with 14 bases between. This CDR3 is CASSQERPNGAQHF. DNA of the CDR3: TGTGCCAGCAGCCAAGAGAGGCCAAACGGGGCCCAGCATTTT.

The rearrangement joins TRBV20-1 to TRBJ2-7, with D perhaps TRBD2 (6 bases). CDR1 is DFQATT, CDR2 SNEGSKA, per germline (reference sequence). Trimming removed 3 bases at V and 2 bases at J, with 14 bases between. This CDR3 has 14 amino acids. Here the CDR3 reads CSASSTGDAYEQYF. The CDR3 DNA follows: TGCAGTGCTAGCTCAACGGGAGACGCCTACGAGCAGTACTTC.